Given below is one T cell receptor (beta chain) in context. Germline CDR1 reads SGHDT; CDR2 reads YYEEEE. Between the trimmed V and J ends, which lost 0 bases and 7 bases, there was a span of 10 bases. The CDR3 covers 14 residues. This record belongs to a study of CD8 T cells in Susac syndrome. From blood CD8+ and CD4+ T cells, the TCR beta chain was sequenced. TEMRA cells were FACS-enriched, unlike CD8+ and CD4+ T cells, which were negatively isolated. RNA, at about 0.5 to 1 ug, was reverse transcribed with random hexamers. A multiplex approach, immunoSEQ multiplex PCR, amplified TCR beta CDR3 across 54 Vbeta and 13 Jbeta. TCRdb independently ran MiXCR on the immunoSEQ multiplex PCR reads; one entry per CDR3 protein. The table includes over 120,000 distinct CDR3 sequences, roughly 95% detected once.

Sequences were obtained from CD4+ T cells from PBMCs. The chain links TRBV5-6 to TRBJ2-2; D unresolved. The sequence was collected from a human donor in good health. The DNA of the CDR3 is TGTGCCAGCAGCTTGGAAGGGTTCATCGGGGAGCTGTTTTTT. Residues: CASSLEGFIGELFF.